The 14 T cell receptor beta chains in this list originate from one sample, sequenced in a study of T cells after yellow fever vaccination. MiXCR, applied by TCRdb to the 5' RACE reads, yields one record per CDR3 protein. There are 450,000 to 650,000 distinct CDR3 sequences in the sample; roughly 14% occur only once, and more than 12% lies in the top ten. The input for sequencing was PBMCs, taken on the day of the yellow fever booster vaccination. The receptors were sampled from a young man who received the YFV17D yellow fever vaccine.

Written as DNA, the CDR3 is TGCAGCGTAGCGACCGGGACTAGTCATCGGGGTGAGCAGTTCTTC. This sequence encodes CSVATGTSHRGEQFF. The chain is built from TRBV29-1 and TRBJ2-1; 8 nucleotides line up with TRBD2. This CDR3 comprises 15 residues. Losses at the gene ends were 6 bases for V and 9 bases for J; bases not matched to a gene: 16. Germline V CDR1 and CDR2: SQVTM, ANQGSEA.

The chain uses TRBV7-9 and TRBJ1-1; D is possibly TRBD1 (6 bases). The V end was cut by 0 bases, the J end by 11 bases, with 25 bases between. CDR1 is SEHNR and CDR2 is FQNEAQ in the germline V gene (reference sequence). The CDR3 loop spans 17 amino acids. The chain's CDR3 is CASSLAITDSLTVGAFF. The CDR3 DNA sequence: TGTGCCAGCAGCTTAGCTATAACGGACAGCCTCACAGTTGGGGCTTTCTTT. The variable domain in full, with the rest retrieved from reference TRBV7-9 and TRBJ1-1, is DTGVSQNPRHKITKRGQNVTFRCDPISEHNRLYWYRQTLGQGPEFLTYFQNEAQLEKSRLLSDRFSAERPKGSFSTLEIQRTEQGDSAMYLCASSLAITDSLTVGAFFGQGTRLTVV.

The CDR3 nucleotides read TGCAGCGGCAGTACAGGGACTGGGTTGGGGACCCAGTACTTC. Translation: CSGSTGTGLGTQYF. The J gene is TRBJ2-5, the V gene TRBV29-1; TRBD1 or TRBD2 may be the D gene (6 bases each). From germline, CDR1 is SQVTM and CDR2 ANQGSEA. CDR3 size: 14 residues. Between the trimmed V and J ends, which lost 7 bases and 7 bases, there was a span of 22 bases.

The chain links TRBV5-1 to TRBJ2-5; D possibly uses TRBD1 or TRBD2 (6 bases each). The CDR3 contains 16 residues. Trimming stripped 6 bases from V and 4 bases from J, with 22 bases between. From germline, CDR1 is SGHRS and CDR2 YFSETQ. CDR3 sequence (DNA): TGCGCCAGCACCACTCGGACCGGGGGCAGGGGAGAGACCCAGTACTTC. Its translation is CASTTRTGGRGETQYF.

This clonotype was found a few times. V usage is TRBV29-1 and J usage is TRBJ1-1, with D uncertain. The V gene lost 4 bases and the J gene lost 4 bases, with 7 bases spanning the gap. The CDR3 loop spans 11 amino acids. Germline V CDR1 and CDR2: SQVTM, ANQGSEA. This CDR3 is CSVVPITEAFF. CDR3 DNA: TGCAGCGTTGTTCCGATCACTGAAGCTTTCTTT.

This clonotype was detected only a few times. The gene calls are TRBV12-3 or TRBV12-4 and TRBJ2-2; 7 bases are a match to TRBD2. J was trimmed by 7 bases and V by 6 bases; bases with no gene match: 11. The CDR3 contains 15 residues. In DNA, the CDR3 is TGTGCCAGCAGCACCCTGGGTCTAGCGGACGGGGAGCTGTTTTTT. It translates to CASSTLGLADGELFF.

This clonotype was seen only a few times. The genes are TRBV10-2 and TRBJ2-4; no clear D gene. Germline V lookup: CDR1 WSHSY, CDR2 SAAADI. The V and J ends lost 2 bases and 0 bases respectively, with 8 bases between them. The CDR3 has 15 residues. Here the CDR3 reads CASSETILAKNIQYF. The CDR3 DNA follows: TGCGCCAGCAGTGAGACTATCCTAGCCAAAAACATTCAGTACTTC.

The CDR3 reads CASSLGHGGEQYF. The CDR3 bases are TGTGCCAGCAGCTTAGGGCACGGAGGCGAGCAGTACTTC. The V and J genes are TRBV11-2 and TRBJ2-7, with D tentatively TRBD2 (5 bases). Trimming left V 1 base short and J 6 bases short, with 10 bases between. The CDR3 spans 13 residues. From germline, CDR1 is SGHAT and CDR2 FQNNGV.

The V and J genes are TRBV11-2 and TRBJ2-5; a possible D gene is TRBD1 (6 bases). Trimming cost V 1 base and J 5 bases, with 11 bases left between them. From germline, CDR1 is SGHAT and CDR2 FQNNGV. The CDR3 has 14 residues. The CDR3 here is CASSLVQGRETQYF. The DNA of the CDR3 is TGTGCCAGCAGCTTAGTACAGGGACGGGAGACCCAGTACTTC.

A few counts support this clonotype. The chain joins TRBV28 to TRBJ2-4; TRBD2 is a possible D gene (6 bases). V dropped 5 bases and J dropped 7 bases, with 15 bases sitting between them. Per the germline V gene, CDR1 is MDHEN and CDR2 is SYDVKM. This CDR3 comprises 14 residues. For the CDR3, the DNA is TGTGCCAGCAGTCCGTATCGGGACTCTAACATTCAGTACTTC. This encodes CASSPYRDSNIQYF.

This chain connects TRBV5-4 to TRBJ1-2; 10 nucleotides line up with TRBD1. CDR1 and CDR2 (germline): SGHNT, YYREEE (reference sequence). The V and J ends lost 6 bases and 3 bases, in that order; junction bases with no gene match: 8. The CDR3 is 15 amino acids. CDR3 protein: CASTSGGQGYYGYTF. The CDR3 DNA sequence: TGTGCCAGCACCTCGGGGGGACAGGGGTACTATGGCTACACCTTC.

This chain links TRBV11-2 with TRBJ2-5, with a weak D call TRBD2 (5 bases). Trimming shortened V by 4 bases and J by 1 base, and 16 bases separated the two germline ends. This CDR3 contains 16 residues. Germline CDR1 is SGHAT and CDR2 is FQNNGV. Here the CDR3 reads CASSSLGLGVQETQYF. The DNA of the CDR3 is TGTGCCAGCAGCTCGCTTGGGCTCGGGGTCCAAGAGACCCAGTACTTC. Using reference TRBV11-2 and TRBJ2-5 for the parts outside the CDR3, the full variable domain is EAGVAQSPRYKIIEKRQSVAFWCNPISGHATLYWYQQILGQGPKLLIQFQNNGVVDDSQLPKDRFSAERLKGVDSTLKIQPAKLEDSAVYLCASSSLGLGVQETQYFGPGTRLLVL.

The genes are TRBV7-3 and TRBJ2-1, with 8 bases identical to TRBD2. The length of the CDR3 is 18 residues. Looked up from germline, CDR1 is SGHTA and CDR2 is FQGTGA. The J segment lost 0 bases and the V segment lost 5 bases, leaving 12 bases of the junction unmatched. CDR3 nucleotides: TGTGCCAGCAGCCCCTTTGAAGAGCGGGAGTACTCCTACAATGAGCAGTTCTTC. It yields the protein CASSPFEEREYSYNEQFF.

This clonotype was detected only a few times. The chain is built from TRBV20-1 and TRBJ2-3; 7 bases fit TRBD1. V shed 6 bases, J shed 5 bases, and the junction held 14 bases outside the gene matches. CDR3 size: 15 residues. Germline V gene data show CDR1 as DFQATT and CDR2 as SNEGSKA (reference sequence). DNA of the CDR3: TGCAGTGCAGCCGACCGGACAGGAACAGGAGATACGCAGTATTTT. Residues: CSAADRTGTGDTQYF.